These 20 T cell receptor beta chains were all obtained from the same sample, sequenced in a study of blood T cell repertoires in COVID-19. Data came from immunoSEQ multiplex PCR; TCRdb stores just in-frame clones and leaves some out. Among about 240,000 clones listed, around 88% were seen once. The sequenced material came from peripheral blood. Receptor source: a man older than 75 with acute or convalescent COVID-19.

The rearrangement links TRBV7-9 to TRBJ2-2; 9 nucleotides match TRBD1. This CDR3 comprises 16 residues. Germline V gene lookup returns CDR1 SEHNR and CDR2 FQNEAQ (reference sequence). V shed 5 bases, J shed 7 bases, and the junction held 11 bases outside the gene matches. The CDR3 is CASSVPADRGSGELFF. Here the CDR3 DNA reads TGTGCCAGCAGCGTCCCGGCGGACAGGGGCAGCGGGGAGCTGTTTTTT.

The CDR3 DNA sequence: TGCGCCAGCAGCTTGGGAGGGCAGACCCAAGAGACCCAGTACTTC. This sequence encodes CASSLGGQTQETQYF. V usage is TRBV5-1 and J usage is TRBJ2-5, with a possible D match to TRBD2 (5 bases). The CDR3 totals 15 residues. CDR1 is SGHRS, CDR2 YFSETQ, per germline. Trimming shortened V by 0 bases and J by 1 base, and 10 bases separated the two germline ends.

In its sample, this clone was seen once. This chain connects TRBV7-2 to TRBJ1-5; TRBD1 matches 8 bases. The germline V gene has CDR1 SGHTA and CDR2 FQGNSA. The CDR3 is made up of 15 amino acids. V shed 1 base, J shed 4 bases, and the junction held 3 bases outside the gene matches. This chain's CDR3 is CASSLGQGWNQPQHF. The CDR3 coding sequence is TGTGCCAGCAGCTTAGGACAGGGGTGGAATCAGCCCCAGCATTTT. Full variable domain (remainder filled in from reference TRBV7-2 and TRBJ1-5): GAGVSQSPSNKVTEKGKDVELRCDPISGHTALYWYRQSLGQGLEFLIYFQGNSAPDKSGLPSDRFSAERTGGSVSTLTIQRTQQEDSAVYLCASSLGQGWNQPQHFGDGTRLSIL.

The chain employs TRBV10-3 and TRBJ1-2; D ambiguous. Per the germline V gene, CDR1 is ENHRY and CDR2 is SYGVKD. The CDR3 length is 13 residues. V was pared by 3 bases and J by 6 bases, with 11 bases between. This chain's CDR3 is CAISEATGDGYTF. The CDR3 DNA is TGTGCCATCAGTGAAGCAACCGGGGATGGCTACACCTTC.

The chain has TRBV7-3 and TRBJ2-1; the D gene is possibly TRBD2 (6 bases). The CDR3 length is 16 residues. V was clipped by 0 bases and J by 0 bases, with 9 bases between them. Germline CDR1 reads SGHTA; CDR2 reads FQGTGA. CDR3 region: CASSLTFSGSYNEQFF. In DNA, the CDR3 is TGTGCCAGCAGCTTAACTTTTAGCGGCTCCTACAATGAGCAGTTCTTC. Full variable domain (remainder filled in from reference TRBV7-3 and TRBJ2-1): GAGVSQTPSNKVTEKGKYVELRCDPISGHTALYWYRQSLGQGPEFLIYFQGTGAADDSGLPNDRFFAVRPEGSVSTLKIQRTERGDSAVYLCASSLTFSGSYNEQFFGPGTRLTVL.

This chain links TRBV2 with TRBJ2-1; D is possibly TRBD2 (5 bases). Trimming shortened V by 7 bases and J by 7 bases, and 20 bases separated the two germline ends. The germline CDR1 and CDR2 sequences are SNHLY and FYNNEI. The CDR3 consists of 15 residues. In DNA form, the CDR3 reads TGTGCCAGCACATCCCGGGCCTCGGGGATTAATGAGCAGTTCTTC. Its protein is CASTSRASGINEQFF.

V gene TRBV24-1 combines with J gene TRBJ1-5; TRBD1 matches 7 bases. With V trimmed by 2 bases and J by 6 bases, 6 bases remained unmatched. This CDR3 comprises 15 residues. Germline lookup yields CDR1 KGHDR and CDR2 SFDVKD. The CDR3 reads CATSDSTGAGQPQHF. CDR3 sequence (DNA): TGTGCCACCAGTGATTCTACAGGGGCCGGTCAGCCCCAGCATTTT.

Here the CDR3 DNA reads TGTGCCAGCAACCGGGGAGACACTGAAGCTTTCTTT. Protein sequence: CASNRGDTEAFF. This chain joins TRBV6-5 and TRBJ1-1; unclear D gene. Between the trimmed V and J ends, which lost 7 bases and 3 bases, there was a span of 9 bases. Germline CDR1 and CDR2: MNHEY and SVGAGI. The CDR3 has 12 residues.

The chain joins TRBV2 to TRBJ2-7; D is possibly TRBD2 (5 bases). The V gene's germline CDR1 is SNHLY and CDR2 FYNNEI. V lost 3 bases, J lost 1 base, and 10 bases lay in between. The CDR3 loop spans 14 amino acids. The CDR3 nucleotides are TGTGCCAGCAGTGACGGCGGGCTATCCTACGAGCAGTACTTC. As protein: CASSDGGLSYEQYF.

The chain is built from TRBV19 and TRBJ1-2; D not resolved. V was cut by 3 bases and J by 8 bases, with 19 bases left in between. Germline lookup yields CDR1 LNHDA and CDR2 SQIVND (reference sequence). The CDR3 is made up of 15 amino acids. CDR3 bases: TGTGCCAGTAGTATCCCCGGGCCTACGACGGGGGGCTACACCTTC. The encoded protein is CASSIPGPTTGGYTF.

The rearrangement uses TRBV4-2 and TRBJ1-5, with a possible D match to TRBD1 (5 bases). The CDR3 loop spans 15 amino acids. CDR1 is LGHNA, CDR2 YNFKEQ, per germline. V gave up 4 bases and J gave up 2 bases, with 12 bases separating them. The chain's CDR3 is CASSLGGRGNQPQHF. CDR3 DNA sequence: TGTGCCAGCAGCCTCGGGGGTAGGGGCAATCAGCCCCAGCATTTT.

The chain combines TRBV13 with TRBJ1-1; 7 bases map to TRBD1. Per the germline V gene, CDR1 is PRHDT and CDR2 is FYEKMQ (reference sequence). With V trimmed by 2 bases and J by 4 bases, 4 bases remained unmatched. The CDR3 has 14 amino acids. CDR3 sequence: CASSLYRGSTEAFF. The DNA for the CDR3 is TGTGCCAGCAGCTTATACAGGGGAAGCACTGAAGCTTTCTTT.

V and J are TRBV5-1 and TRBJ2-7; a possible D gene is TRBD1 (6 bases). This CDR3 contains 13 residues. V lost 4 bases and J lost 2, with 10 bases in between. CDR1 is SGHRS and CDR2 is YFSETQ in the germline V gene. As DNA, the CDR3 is TGCGCCAGCAGCATTACAGGGCCCTACGAGCAGTACTTC. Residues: CASSITGPYEQYF.

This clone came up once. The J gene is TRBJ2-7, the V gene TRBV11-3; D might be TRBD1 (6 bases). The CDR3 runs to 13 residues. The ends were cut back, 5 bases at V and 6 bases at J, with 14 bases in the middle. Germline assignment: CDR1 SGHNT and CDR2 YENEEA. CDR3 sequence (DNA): TGTGCCAGCAGCATATCAGGGGCTCGCGAGCAGTACTTC. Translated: CASSISGAREQYF. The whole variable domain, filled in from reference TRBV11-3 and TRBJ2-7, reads EAGVVQSPRYKIIEKKQPVAFWCNPISGHNTLYWYLQNLGQGPELLIRYENEEAVDDSQLPKDRFSAERLKGVDSTLKIQPAELGDSAVYLCASSISGAREQYFGPGTRLTVT.

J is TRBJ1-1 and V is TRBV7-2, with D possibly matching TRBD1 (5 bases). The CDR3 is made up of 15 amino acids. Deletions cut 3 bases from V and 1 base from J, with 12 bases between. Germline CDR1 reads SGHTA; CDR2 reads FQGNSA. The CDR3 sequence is CASSFGGGGNTEAFF. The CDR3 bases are TGTGCCAGCAGCTTCGGGGGTGGAGGGAACACTGAAGCTTTCTTT.

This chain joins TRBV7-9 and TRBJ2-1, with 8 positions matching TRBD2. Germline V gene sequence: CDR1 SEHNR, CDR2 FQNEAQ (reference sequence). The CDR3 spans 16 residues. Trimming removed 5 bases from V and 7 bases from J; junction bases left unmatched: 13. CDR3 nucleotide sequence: TGTGCCAGCAGCCTAGGCCTAGGACTAGCTCGGAATGAGCAGTTCTTC. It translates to CASSLGLGLARNEQFF.

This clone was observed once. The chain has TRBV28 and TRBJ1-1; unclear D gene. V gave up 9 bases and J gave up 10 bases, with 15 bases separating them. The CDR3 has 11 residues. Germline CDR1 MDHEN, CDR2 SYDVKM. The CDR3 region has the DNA TGTGCCAGTTGGGAGGGATTGGGAGCTTTCTTT. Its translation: CASWEGLGAFF.

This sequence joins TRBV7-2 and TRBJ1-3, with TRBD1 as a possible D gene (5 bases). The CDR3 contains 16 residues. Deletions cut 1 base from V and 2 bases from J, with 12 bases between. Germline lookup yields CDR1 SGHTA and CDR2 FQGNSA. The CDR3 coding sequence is TGTGCCAGCAGCTTAGTCTGGGGCCAAACTGGAAACACCATATATTTT. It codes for CASSLVWGQTGNTIYF.

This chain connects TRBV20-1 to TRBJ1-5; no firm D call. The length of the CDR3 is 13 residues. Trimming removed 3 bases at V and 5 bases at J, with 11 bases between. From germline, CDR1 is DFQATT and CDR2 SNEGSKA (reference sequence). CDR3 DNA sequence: TGCAGTGCTAGTTGGGCCCGTTATCAGCCCCAGCATTTT. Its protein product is CSASWARYQPQHF.

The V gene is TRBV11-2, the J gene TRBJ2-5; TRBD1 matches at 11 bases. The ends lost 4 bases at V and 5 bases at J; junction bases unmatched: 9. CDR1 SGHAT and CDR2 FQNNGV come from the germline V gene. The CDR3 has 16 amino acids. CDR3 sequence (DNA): TGTGCCAGCAGCTCCGGGACAGGGGGATTTGGGGAGACCCAGTACTTC. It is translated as CASSSGTGGFGETQYF.